The rows below give T cell receptor beta chains drawn from one sample of a study of T cell clusters in autoimmune cytopenias. No DNA is given; TCRdb re-called the multiplex PCR reads and lists each CDR3 protein once. This table lists several thousand distinct CDR3 sequences. The same sample was also studied in work on T cell repertoires in aging, cancer and after chemotherapy.

The sequencing sample was made of peripheral blood. The receptor set was obtained from a human donor with chronic lymphocytic leukemia. The donor label of this sample is uncertain. CDR3s include the opening cysteine and the closing phenylalanine or tryptophan. Fields, in order: CDR3 length, J gene, V gene, clone size, CDR3 protein. Size is stated for part of the rows, as once, few or many counts, or as a class when the clone is expanded.

>14|TRBJ2-1|TRBV6-2/TRBV6-3|medium-sized
CASRGLAASNEQFF
>18|TRBJ2-5|TRBV18|medium-sized
CASSPRSSPPGGIETQYF
>15|TRBJ2-1|TRBV27|-
CASSFGTGSYNEQFF
>14|TRBJ1-2|TRBV6-1|-
CASSEARRVYGYTF
>14|TRBJ1-2|TRBV27|-
CASSPLSGAGGYTF
>16|TRBJ2-3|TRBV20-1|medium-sized
CSVTVAGGRSTDTQYF
>14|TRBJ2-2|TRBV6-5|-
CASSYGISAGPAVF
>15|TRBJ2-7|TRBV10-3|-
CAISDERDFSYEQYF
>13|TRBJ1-2|TRBV12-3/TRBV12-4|-
CASSRGPNYGYTF
>16|TRBJ2-5|TRBV14|medium-sized
CASSQAVWGNQETQYF
>17|TRBJ2-3|TRBV7-9|medium-sized
CASSFPEGGNRPDTQYF
>13|TRBJ1-1|TRBV10-3|-
CAISESGVPEAFF
>15|TRBJ1-2|TRBV29-1|large
CSANPTGQARGGYTF
>16|TRBJ2-2|TRBV5-5|-
CASSLEVGRTTGELFF
>14|TRBJ2-2|TRBV4-2|-
CASSHNRVSGELFF
>17|TRBJ2-2|TRBV5-5|medium-sized
CASSKSGRGANTGELFF
>14|TRBJ1-2|TRBV6-1|-
CASSDEGKYYGYTF